The TCR beta chain described here comes from a study of T cells after yellow fever vaccination. Study-level findings and limits: Reappearing after the booster were most of the clones from primary vaccination (96% CD4, approximately 88% CD8).

V lost 5 bases and J lost 4; bases outside the gene matches: 17. Germline lookup yields CDR1 SEHNR and CDR2 FQNEAQ (reference sequence). The CDR3 is 18 amino acids. This clonotype appeared many times. The antigen remains undetermined. MiXCR, run by TCRdb on the 5' RACE reads, gives a single entry per CDR3 protein. Here the sample spans 200,000 to 250,000 distinct CDR3 sequences, 2.5% to 3.5% being singletons. The chain uses TRBV7-9 and TRBJ1-2, with 9 bases that match TRBD1. This TCR was recovered from a man aged 18 to 30 who received the YFV17D yellow fever vaccine. Sequenced here: CD4+ T cells sorted from PBMCs, sampled 10 days after the yellow fever booster vaccination. The CDR3 reads CASSRRGQGYYAGYGYTF. DNA of the CDR3: TGTGCCAGCAGCCGCCGGGGACAGGGTTATTACGCGGGCTATGGCTACACCTTC.